Below are 3 T cell receptor beta chains sequenced from a single sample in a study of technical replicates of blood from a few donors (dated by TCRdb to between 2016 and 2019). The receptor library was made with the immunoSEQ multiplex PCR assay. The table was pulled from immuneACCESS by TCRdb, which kept in-frame rearrangements only. Such tables lose some clones; where checked, under half of the loss comes from unresolved V genes, and the rest has no known cause. Counted in this sample were around 80,000 clones; 98% of them appeared once. The top ten clonotypes cover around 0.15% of the sample. Sequencing was done on a sample of T cells isolated from PBMCs. These receptors were taken from a human donor in good health.

The chain joins TRBV28 to TRBJ2-2; 10 bases fit TRBD2. After removal of 6 bases from V and 6 bases from J, the junction contained 7 bases not matched to a gene. Germline CDR1 reads MDHEN; CDR2 reads SYDVKM. This CDR3 contains 15 residues. The CDR3, as DNA: TGTGCCAGCAGCCAAGCGGGAGGGGCGGCCGGGGAGCTGTTTTTT. Residues: CASSQAGGAAGELFF. The full variable domain, in which reference TRBV28 and TRBJ2-2 provide the parts outside the CDR3, is DVKVTQSSRYLVKRTGEKVFLECVQDMDHENMFWYRQDPGLGLRLIYFSYDVKMKEKGDIPEGYSVSREKKERFSLILESASTNQTSMYLCASSQAGGAAGELFFGEGSRLTVL.

The genes are TRBV11-3 and TRBJ2-7; 10 bases map to TRBD2. The germline V gene encodes CDR1 SGHNT and CDR2 YENEEA. This CDR3 is 17 amino acids long. J gave up 2 bases and V 2 bases, and 9 bases lay outside the gene matches. Here the CDR3 reads CASSLHSTSGSPYEQYF. Here the CDR3 DNA reads TGTGCCAGCAGCTTACATTCGACTAGCGGGTCACCCTACGAGCAGTACTTC. Based on the CDR3 plus reference TRBV11-3 and TRBJ2-7, the full variable domain is EAGVVQSPRYKIIEKKQPVAFWCNPISGHNTLYWYLQNLGQGPELLIRYENEEAVDDSQLPKDRFSAERLKGVDSTLKIQPAELGDSAVYLCASSLHSTSGSPYEQYFGPGTRLTVT.

CDR3 DNA sequence: TGTGCCAGTAGGGTCCCCTTCCCGGGGGAAGGTCATAACTATGGCTACACCTTC. Translated, it gives CASRVPFPGEGHNYGYTF. This chain uses TRBV19 with TRBJ1-2, with D perhaps TRBD1 (5 bases). V was shortened by 6 bases and J by 1 base, with 24 bases between the two germline ends. The CDR3 sequence is 18 residues long. Germline CDR1 LNHDA, CDR2 SQIVND (reference sequence).